Listed here is a single T cell receptor (beta chain). Its antigen is unknown. One junction end does not reproduce the germline sequence, and a read error may be involved. This entry comes from a study of cytomegalovirus exposure and HLA in healthy donors. Points from the study as a whole: In a later analysis, HLA-associated TCR beta chains were more clonally expanded than equally common others.

CDR3 size: 10 residues. Germline V CDR1 and CDR2: SQVTM, ANQGSEA. PCR employed 60 Vbeta and 13 Jbeta primers. TCRdb's copy holds only in-frame clones and misses some; the assay was immunoSEQ multiplex PCR. In the table there are about 130,000 clones, about 85% of which are singletons. The origin of this receptor is a woman in her twenties or thirties in good health and CMV-seropositive. J is TRBJ2-1 and V is TRBV29-1; 10 bases fit TRBD2. The sequenced sample was PBMCs. The CDR3 DNA follows: TGCAGCGTAGTAGCGGGAGGCTTGCTCTTC. This sequence encodes CSVVAGGLLF.